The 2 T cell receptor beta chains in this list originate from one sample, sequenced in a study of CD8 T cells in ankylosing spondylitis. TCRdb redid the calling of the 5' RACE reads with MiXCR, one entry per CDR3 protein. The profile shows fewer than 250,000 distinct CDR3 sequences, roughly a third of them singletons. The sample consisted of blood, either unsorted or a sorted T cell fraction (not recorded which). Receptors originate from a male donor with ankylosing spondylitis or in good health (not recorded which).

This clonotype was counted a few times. CDR3 residues: CSVETSGGASYNEQFF. Written as DNA, the CDR3 is TGCAGCGTTGAAACTAGCGGGGGGGCTTCCTACAATGAGCAGTTCTTC. The genes are TRBV29-1 and TRBJ2-1; TRBD2 matches 13 bases. Germline loops: CDR1 SQVTM, CDR2 ANQGSEA. V dropped 2 bases and J dropped 1; count of bases not matched to a gene: 2. The CDR3 is 16 amino acids.

The DNA of the CDR3 is TGCGCCAGCAGCTCCCCCAGCAGTAACACCGGGGAGCTGTTTTTT. Amino acid sequence: CASSSPSSNTGELFF. The genes are TRBV5-1 and TRBJ2-2; D unclear. V was pared by 3 bases and J by 2 bases, with 11 bases between. Germline V gene lookup returns CDR1 SGHRS and CDR2 YFSETQ. The CDR3 covers 15 residues.